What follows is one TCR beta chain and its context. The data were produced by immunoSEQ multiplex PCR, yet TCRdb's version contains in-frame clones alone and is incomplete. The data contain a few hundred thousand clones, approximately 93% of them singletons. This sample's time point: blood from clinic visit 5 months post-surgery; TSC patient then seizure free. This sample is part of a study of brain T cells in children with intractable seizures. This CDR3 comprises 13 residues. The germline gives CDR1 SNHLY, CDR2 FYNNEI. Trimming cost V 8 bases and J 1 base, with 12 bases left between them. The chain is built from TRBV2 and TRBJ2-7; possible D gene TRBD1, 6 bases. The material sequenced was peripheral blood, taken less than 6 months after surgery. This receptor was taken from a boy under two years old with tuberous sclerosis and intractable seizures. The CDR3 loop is CASLDSRSYEQYF. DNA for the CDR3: TGTGCCAGCTTGGACAGCCGATCCTACGAGCAGTACTTC.